This record concerns one T cell receptor beta chain sequence. Generated by immunoSEQ multiplex PCR, the TCRdb table keeps only in-frame clones and is missing some. In the table there are some 130,000 clones, more than 75% of which are singletons. This specimen comes from a study of blood T cell repertoires in COVID-19. About the research overall: Sites in the United States, Italy and Spain provided acute and convalescent COVID-19 samples.

This CDR3 contains 15 residues. The junction had 9 bases not matched to a gene; V was cut back by 4 bases and J by 7 bases. The V gene's germline CDR1 is MNHEY and CDR2 SVGEGT. The sample consisted of peripheral blood. The V gene is TRBV6-2 or TRBV6-3, the J gene TRBJ2-7; 11 bases fit TRBD2. The clonotype comes from a man in his 60s who had recovered from COVID-19. This chain's CDR3 is CASSSRLAGLEEQYF. The CDR3 DNA reads as TGTGCCAGCAGTTCACGACTAGCGGGGCTGGAAGAGCAGTACTTC.